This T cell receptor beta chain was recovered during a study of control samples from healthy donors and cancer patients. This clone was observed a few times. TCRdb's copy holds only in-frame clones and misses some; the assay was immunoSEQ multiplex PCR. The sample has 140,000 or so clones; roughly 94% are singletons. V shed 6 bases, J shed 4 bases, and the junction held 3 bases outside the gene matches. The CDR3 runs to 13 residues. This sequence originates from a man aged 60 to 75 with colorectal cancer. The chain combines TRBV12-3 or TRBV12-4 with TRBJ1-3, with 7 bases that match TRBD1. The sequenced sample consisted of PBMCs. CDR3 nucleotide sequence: TGTGCCAGCAGGACAGGGTCCGGAAACACCATATATTTT. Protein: CASRTGSGNTIYF.